This T cell receptor beta chain came from a study of cytomegalovirus exposure and HLA in healthy donors. This CDR3 has 11 amino acids. Germline V gives CDR1 SEHNR, CDR2 FQNEAQ (reference sequence). Remarks on this clone: At one of its ends the junction is not consistent with the germline gene, which may arise from a read error.

The PCR employed 60 Vbeta primers together with 13 Jbeta primers. The table came from immunoSEQ multiplex PCR; TCRdb's copy has only in-frame clones and leaves some out. The repertoire consists of 99,000 or so clones, with over 65% occurring once and the leading ten covering approximately 1.7%. Likely unrecorded immune exposures existed in these nominally healthy donors. Sequences were obtained from PBMCs. This rearrangement joins TRBV7-9 to TRBJ1-1; weak D call: TRBD1 (5 bases). The TCR sequence derives from a woman aged 40 to 50 in good health and CMV-seronegative. For the CDR3, the DNA is TGTTCCAGCAGTAAGGGGATTCGGGCTTTCTTT. This sequence encodes CSSSKGIRAFF.